These T cell receptor beta chains were read from a single sample in a study of T cell repertoires in cytomegalovirus infection. TCRdb redid the calling of the reads with MiXCR, one entry per CDR3 protein. The sample has hundreds of thousands of distinct CDR3 sequences, over 7.5% seen once; the top ten hold about 4.5%. The sequenced sample consisted of PBMCs. The receptors were sampled from a human donor in good health (CMV status not recorded). Some clones in this sample may be carry-over from other donors' samples. Each CDR3 is given with its conserved first and last residue. The order of the fields is J gene, clone size, V gene, D gene, CDR3 DNA, CDR3 protein. The D gene is left open where the match is weak. The size of a clone is reported for some rows only, either as once, few or many, or as a class for expanded clones.

J: TRBJ1-1
size: many
V: TRBV7-2
D: -
DNA: TGTGCCAGCAGCCTACTCTCCATGAACACTGAAGCTTTCTTT
CDR3: CASSLLSMNTEAFF

J: TRBJ1-6
size: few
V: TRBV7-9
D: -
DNA: TGTGCCAGCATCCCGGACAGTTATAATTCACCCCTCCACTTT
CDR3: CASIPDSYNSPLHF

J: TRBJ2-7
size: many
V: TRBV7-2
D: TRBD1
DNA: TGTGCCAGCAGCTCAAAAATGACAGGGGCCCATTTCTTC
CDR3: CASSSKMTGAHFF

J: TRBJ2-1
size: many
V: TRBV10-2
D: -
DNA: TGCGCCAGCAGTACAATACCGCGCTCCCCCTACTCCTACAATGAGCAGTTCTTC
CDR3: CASSTIPRSPYSYNEQFF

J: TRBJ1-4
size: -
V: TRBV12-3/TRBV12-4
D: -
DNA: TGTGCCAGCAGTTTTGACCGGAGAGAAAAACTGTTTTTT
CDR3: CASSFDRREKLFF

J: TRBJ2-1
size: few
V: TRBV27
D: TRBD2
DNA: TGTGCCAGCAGTACACCGGGTCCCGGGAGGGATGAGCAGTTCTTC
CDR3: CASSTPGPGRDEQFF

J: TRBJ2-3
size: many
V: TRBV7-2
D: TRBD2
DNA: TGTGCCAGCAGCCCGCCTAGCGGGAGTAGGGCTACGCAGTATTTT
CDR3: CASSPPSGSRATQYF

J: TRBJ1-4
size: few
V: TRBV4-1
D: TRBD1
DNA: TGCGCCAGCAGCCAAGACAGGGGGCCGAATGAAAAACTGTTTTTT
CDR3: CASSQDRGPNEKLFF

J: TRBJ2-5
size: -
V: TRBV7-6
D: -
DNA: TGTGCCAGCAGCCCCAGCGGGTACCAAGAGACCCAGTACTTC
CDR3: CASSPSGYQETQYF

J: TRBJ1-5
size: many
V: TRBV7-8
D: -
DNA: TGTGCCAGCAGCCTAACAGGGACCGCGGGGCCCCAGCATTTT
CDR3: CASSLTGTAGPQHF

J: TRBJ1-5
size: few
V: TRBV20-1
D: -
DNA: TGCAGTGCTAGAGATGCAGCTGGCCATCAGCCCCAGCATTTT
CDR3: CSARDAAGHQPQHF

J: TRBJ2-7
size: -
V: TRBV7-9
D: -
DNA: TGTGCCAGCAGCTTATACGGGATGAGCGGTTACTCCTACGAGCAGTACTTC
CDR3: CASSLYGMSGYSYEQYF

J: TRBJ2-7
size: -
V: TRBV29-1
D: TRBD2
DNA: TGCAGCGTGGGGGGACTAGCGGGAGTGTACTACGAGCAGTACTTC
CDR3: CSVGGLAGVYYEQYF

J: TRBJ2-7
size: once
V: TRBV10-3
D: -
DNA: TGTGCCATCAGTATTGACCAGGACTCCCTCTACGAGCAGTACTTC
CDR3: CAISIDQDSLYEQYF

J: TRBJ1-1
size: -
V: TRBV6-5
D: -
DNA: TGTGCCAGCAGTTACTACCAGAGTAGTGAAGCTTTCTTT
CDR3: CASSYYQSSEAFF

J: TRBJ2-3
size: few
V: TRBV3-1
D: -
DNA: TGTGCCAGCAGCCCTGCCGGGGGCACAGATACGCAGTATTTT
CDR3: CASSPAGGTDTQYF

J: TRBJ1-2
size: few
V: TRBV4-2
D: -
DNA: TGTGCCAGCAGCCAAGATGTCTCGCTCCTGGCTGGCTACACCTTC
CDR3: CASSQDVSLLAGYTF